This entry describes one TCR beta chain. Its specific antigen is unknown. The record has no base qualities; no much larger clone is one base away. This entry comes from a study of cytomegalovirus exposure and HLA in healthy donors (TCRdb year 2017). Broadly, across the study: An earlier analysis of 587 of the donors reported about 290 Gb of sequence data and roughly 110 million unique TCR beta sequences from approximately 180 million T cells. Around 330 gigabases of sequencing data and about 92 million unique TCR sequences made up an early release that covered 500 to 650 HLA-typed donors. Among the roughly 400 genotyped donors, approximately 76% belonged to the genetic ancestry cluster associated with self-reported Caucasian donors. The study was designed to test whether signatures of past pathogen exposure could be identified by cataloging public T cell receptors. The study profiled the T cell repertoires of more than 500 subjects by immunosequencing and related them to cytomegalovirus serostatus. A separate validation cohort of more than 100 different subjects was used in addition to the 666-subject first cohort. The study combined high-throughput TCR immunosequencing, statistical association of individual TCRs with disease status, and machine learning to predict cytomegalovirus infection status. A later analysis re-examined previously published TCR beta repertoires from 600 to 700 donors and added high-resolution HLA genotyping to investigate patterns of TCR occurrence. The later analysis used no new phenotypic data to find candidate immune exposures, relying instead on TCR beta sequences and their occurrence across donors. In an earlier analysis of a few hundred of the donors, high-throughput TCR beta sequencing was used to judge whether each TCR beta V gene segment behaved as functional or pseudogenic. Donor age, sex, ethnicity and CMV serostatus were collected together with the repertoire data. In a later genetic analysis, genome-wide SNP genotypes for about 65% of the 666 donors were used, and that subset was treated as a discovery cohort. Every discovery cohort repertoire had been produced on one sequencing platform. HLA typing covered class I and class II loci at four-digit resolution. The number of typed donors differed by locus: roughly 620-640 for A, B, C, DRB1 and DQB1; approximately 530 for DQA1; 600 to 610 for DPA1; and some 470 for DPB1. A handful of DR-DQ haplotypes were treated as single units for association and clustering because of strong linkage in the cohort. On average, about 240,000 unique TCR beta nucleotide sequences were sequenced per donor among fewer than 500 genotyped donors of the cohort, with roughly 18% of those sequences being non-productive.

Overall study outcomes, separate from this receptor: A cluster of highly shared sequence variants was judged likely to be a technical artifact of the sequencing pipeline. Roughly uniform sequencing depth across donors was assumed in presence/absence analyses, although this assumption may not hold. Compared with the approximately 700-donor mean, donors in an Asian-associated ancestry cluster had fewer N-insertions in productive TCRs, according to a later genetic analysis. According to a later analysis, parvovirus B19, influenza, CMV and Epstein-Barr virus appeared linked to several top co-occurrence clusters. CMV serostatus was the only immune exposure information available for the cohort. Because counts were too low, about 15 rarely observed V segments, including chromosome 9 orphons, were left out of the earlier analysis of 587 of the donors. The classifier was reported to diagnose cytomegalovirus status with high specificity and sensitivity in both the original cohort and the validation cohort. In an earlier analysis of around 500 of the donors, most TCR beta V segments appeared in productive rearrangements about 87% or about 30% of the time, broadly matching IMGT annotations. In a later analysis, HLA-associated TCR beta chains showed more clonal expansion and lower generation probabilities than non-associated chains that were equally common. A later genetic analysis associated a missense DCLRE1C variant with V-gene and J-gene trimming of TCR beta chains, and an independent cohort replicated the association. Most CMV-associated TCR beta chains appeared to be HLA-restricted in a later analysis, and the HLA associations seemed to be driven largely by CMV exposure. Some IMGT-functional V segments, including TRBV6-2 and TRBV6-3, could not be told apart with the 87-base-pair reads, so those segments were excluded. The authors suggested that the approach could potentially be extended to other disease states and immunological phenotypes. Linkage disequilibrium might explain the correlated functional status among segregating V segments, but an unknown experimental factor could not be ruled out. Most TCR sequences were observed very rarely across donors, whereas some public TCRs were present in many individuals. In a later analysis, TCR association rates were found to vary across HLA loci, with the most associated TCRs seen for DRB1 alleles and the fewest for HLA-C alleles. Because HLA typing was missing for some donors at each locus, association tests included only the typed subset. The study gave a list of under 200 TCR beta chains associated with cytomegalovirus. A few of the identified cytomegalovirus-associated TCR beta chains were confirmed in vitro to be specific for cytomegalovirus antigens. Only TCR beta chains were sequenced in this cohort, and the absence of alpha or paired-chain data limited detectable features. A further reported finding was that TCR beta sequences accurately predicted the HLA-A and HLA-B alleles for most subjects in the first cohort. At a false discovery rate of 0.05, a later analysis linked 16,951 TCR beta sequences to specific HLA alleles. When HLA alleles, especially DR and DQ, strongly co-occurred, attributing TCR associations to individual alleles was difficult.

The CDR1 and CDR2 encoded by the germline V gene are SGHDT and YYEEEE. Trimming accounts for 3 bases at V and 0 bases at J, while the number of junction bases matched to no gene is 7. Spanning cysteine to phenylalanine, the CDR3 consists of 16 amino acids. Only the CDR3 DNA stays, 48 bases, in frame from base 1. The cohort was made up of 500 to 800 healthy bone marrow donors. At the time of sampling, every cohort member was nominally healthy, though immune exposures that went unrecorded were likely present. The donor tested CMV seronegative and was one of the 352 seronegative cohort members. Each donor provided a peripheral blood sample, and peripheral blood mononuclear cells were used for TCR beta sequencing. Genomic DNA was extracted from the blood cell samples with the Qiagen DNeasy Blood Extraction Kit. Receptors were amplified or captured by the immunoSEQ multiplex PCR assay. The multiplex PCR relied on a mix of 60 forward primers for TCR Vbeta segments and 13 reverse primers for TCR Jbeta segments. The CDR3 region of rearranged TCR beta genes was amplified from genomic DNA with a multiplex PCR assay. Amplified TCR beta libraries were sequenced as 87-base-pair reads on the Illumina HiSeq System. As for how the authors treated the data: In a later analysis, some 80 million unique TCR beta chains were counted across the 650 to 750 repertoires, and some 10 million of these chains were shared by at least two donors. To remove PCR and sequencing errors, raw reads were error-corrected and collapsed into unique sequences using a nearest-neighbor algorithm that merged closely related sequences. V, D and J gene segments were assigned by aligning CDR3 sequences to IMGT reference sequences. For a sequence to be retained, a match of at least six nucleotides was required to both a V gene segment and a J gene segment. A rearrangement was called productive if the CDR3 had no stop codons and remained in frame with V and J, and every other rearrangement was called non-productive. Following IMGT convention, CDR3 was defined as the stretch from the second conserved V-encoded cysteine to the conserved J-encoded phenylalanine. Sequences without an unambiguous match to a single V gene segment were excluded from the earlier analysis of several hundred of the donors. An earlier analysis of 587 of the donors classified V segments as functional when productive rearrangements were above 56.7% and as segregating when the standard deviation between donors was above 5%. A statistical classification framework was built to diagnose cytomegalovirus status from the catalog of TCR beta chain sequences. A later analysis assigned V and J genes by comparing TCR nucleotide sequences with IMGT/GENE-DB human TR gene sequences. A later analysis assigned CDR3 sequences and most-parsimonious VDJ recombination scenarios with the TCRdist pipeline. In a later analysis, each TCR beta chain was defined by its CDR3 amino acid sequence together with its V-gene family, and reads without a unique V-gene family were excluded. As a way to deal with suspected cross-contamination and a sequencing artifact, a later analysis dropped roughly 620 nucleotide sequences that were highly shared and had low generation probability. In a later analysis, a clonal expansion index for each public chain was calculated from normalized within-repertoire ranks of inferred template counts. In a later analysis, generation probabilities were computed using a VDJ recombination model fitted to out-of-frame rearrangements, and the results were checked against IGoR. In a later analysis, TCR-TCR, TCR-HLA and TCR-CMV co-occurrence was scored with hypergeometric tests, and a repertoire-size bias correction was applied to TCR pairs. In a later analysis, false discovery rates were estimated by permuting HLA or CMV assignments 20 times. A later analysis grouped co-occurring TCRs with DBSCAN, adding TCRdist sequence similarity when clustering within HLA-allele-positive subsets. Repertoires with fewer than 30,000 or more than 120,000 public chains were left out of co-occurrence clustering, as were a handful of repertoires with anomalous nucleotide sharing. The clones in this table, taken by TCRdb from immuneACCESS, are in-frame only. Not every clone is retained; where verified, under half of the shortfall comes from an unresolved V gene, and the cause of the rest is unknown. V and J calls and clone size are those listed in that table; D and trimming were worked out from the DNA. The sample contains approximately 290,000 clones, 80% of them found a single time. Around 0.33% of the sample is held by the ten biggest clonotypes.

The sequence links TRBV5-6 to TRBJ2-3; 7 bases in between match TRBD1. The sequenced sample was PBMCs. The clonotype was recovered from a girl aged 2 to 9 in good health and CMV-seronegative. The nucleotides read TGTGCCAGCAGCTACCCGACAGGGAAGAGCACAGATACGCAGTATTTT. It translates as CASSYPTGKSTDTQYF.